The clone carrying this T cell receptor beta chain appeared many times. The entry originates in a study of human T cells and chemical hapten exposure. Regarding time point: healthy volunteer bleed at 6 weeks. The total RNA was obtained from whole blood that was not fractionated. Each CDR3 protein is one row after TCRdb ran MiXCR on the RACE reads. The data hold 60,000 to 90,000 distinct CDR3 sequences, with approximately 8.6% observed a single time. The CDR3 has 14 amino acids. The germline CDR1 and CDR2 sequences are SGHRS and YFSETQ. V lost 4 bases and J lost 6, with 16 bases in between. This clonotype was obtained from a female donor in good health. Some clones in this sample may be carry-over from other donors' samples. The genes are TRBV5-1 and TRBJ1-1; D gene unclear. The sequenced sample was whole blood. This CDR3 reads CASSNAGLGAEAFF. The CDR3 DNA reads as TGCGCCAGCAGCAACGCGGGCCTGGGAGCTGAAGCTTTCTTT. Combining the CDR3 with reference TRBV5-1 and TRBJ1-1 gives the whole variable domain KAGVTQTPRYLIKTRGQQVTLSCSPISGHRSVSWYQQTPGQGLQFLFEYFSETQRNKGNFPGRFSGRQFSNSRSEMNVSTLELGDSALYLCASSNAGLGAEAFFGQGTRLTVV.